The 2 T cell receptor beta chains presented below share a single source sample, sequenced in a study of T cell changes during pregnancy in multiple sclerosis. Here immunoSEQ multiplex PCR was the method, and the copy in TCRdb shows in-frame clones only, minus some. Seen here are about 41,000 clones, less than 95% observed once, and the top ten hold more than 8%. The starting material was CD8+ T cells from peripheral blood mononuclear cells, obtained in the first trimester of pregnancy. These receptors originate from a female donor with multiple sclerosis, enrolled in a pregnancy study.

This clone has a handful of counts. The chain uses TRBV6-5 and TRBJ1-1; 7 bases line up with TRBD1. The V segment lost 9 bases and the J segment 1 base; nucleotides outside the gene matches: 8. The CDR3 is made up of 14 amino acids. Germline CDR1 MNHEY, CDR2 SVGAGI. This CDR3 is CASSTGPENTEAFF. The CDR3 bases are TGTGCCAGTTCGACAGGGCCCGAGAACACTGAAGCTTTCTTT.

The V and J genes are TRBV19 and TRBJ2-1; D not resolved. Germline V CDR1 and CDR2: LNHDA, SQIVND (reference sequence). CDR3 length: 16 residues. V was clipped by 5 bases and J by 0 bases, with 14 bases between them. In DNA, the CDR3 is TGTGCCAGTAGTGTTGGGCTCCCGCCCTCCTACAATGAGCAGTTCTTC. Translation: CASSVGLPPSYNEQFF.